The 12 T cell receptor beta chains below come from one sample, sequenced in a study of T-cell reconstitution after alpha-beta-depleted transplantation in children. A TCRbeta library incorporating unique molecular identifiers was prepared. MiXCR was run by TCRdb on the PCR reads, yielding one entry per CDR3 protein. The data show some 840,000 distinct CDR3 sequences, around 15% seen once. The sequences come from PBMCs, mostly from graft donor cells, collected 360 days after TCRalphabeta/CD19-depleted stem cell transplant. These TCRs come from a male patient younger than 18 who had a stem cell transplant for acute lymphoblastic leukemia, so the T cells may come from the graft donor.

The sample holds a few counts of this clonotype. V usage is TRBV18 and J usage is TRBJ2-3; 9 positions match TRBD2. This CDR3 has 15 amino acids. Germline V CDR1 and CDR2: KGHSH, LQKENI. The V segment lost 0 bases and the J segment 6 bases; nucleotides outside the gene matches: 4. Here the CDR3 DNA reads TGTGCCAGCTCACCACCTACTAGCGGGCGGGATACGCAGTATTTT. It codes for CASSPPTSGRDTQYF.

The chain links TRBV5-1 to TRBJ2-7; 10 bases line up with TRBD2. J was trimmed by 4 bases and V by 1 base; bases with no gene match: 5. Germline assignment: CDR1 SGHRS and CDR2 YFSETQ. The CDR3 is 15 residues long. CDR3: CASSLTSGTVYEQYF. For the CDR3, the DNA is TGCGCCAGCAGCTTGACTAGCGGGACTGTTTACGAGCAGTACTTC.

In its sample, this clonotype was seen a few times. CDR3 sequence: CASSSIRGGALADNEQFF. CDR3 coding DNA: TGCGCCAGCAGCTCGATCCGGGGGGGCGCGCTAGCGGACAATGAGCAGTTCTTC. V gene TRBV5-1 combines with J gene TRBJ2-1; 8 positions match TRBD2. Germline values: CDR1 SGHRS, CDR2 YFSETQ. V trimming: 3 bases; J trimming: 5 bases; junction bases outside the gene matches: 16. The CDR3 has 18 residues.

This clonotype was detected only a few times. The chain combines TRBV29-1 with TRBJ2-3; D possibly corresponds to TRBD2 (6 bases). The V end lost 5 bases, the J end lost 2 bases, and 20 bases lay between the germline ends. Germline loops: CDR1 SQVTM, CDR2 ANQGSEA. This CDR3 has 16 amino acids. CDR3 protein: CSVKKRSGRYTDTQYF. The CDR3 coding sequence is TGCAGCGTTAAAAAGCGGAGCGGGCGGTACACAGATACGCAGTATTTT.

At least ten counts were recorded for this clonotype. The V gene is TRBV20-1, the J gene TRBJ2-2; a possible D gene is TRBD2 (5 bases). Germline lookup yields CDR1 DFQATT and CDR2 SNEGSKA (reference sequence). The V end lost 1 base, the J end lost 1 base, and 7 bases lay between the germline ends. This CDR3 comprises 14 residues. CDR3 sequence reads: CSARARGNTGELFF. The CDR3 DNA reads TGCAGTGCTAGAGCACGGGGGAACACCGGGGAGCTGTTTTTT.

This clonotype has only a few counts. V is TRBV18 and J is TRBJ2-6, with 7 bases matching TRBD1. CDR1 and CDR2 (germline): KGHSH, LQKENI. CDR3 length: 16 amino acids. V lost 6 bases to trimming and J lost 4 bases; unmatched junction nucleotides: 9. CDR3 residues: CASSQTGASGANVLTF. DNA for the CDR3: TGTGCCAGCTCCCAAACAGGGGCGAGCGGGGCCAACGTCCTGACTTTC.

This clonotype came up a few times. J is TRBJ2-7 and V is TRBV4-1, with D tentatively TRBD1 (5 bases). The germline gives CDR1 MGHRA, CDR2 YSYEKL. V gave up 6 bases and J gave up 3 bases, with 15 bases separating them. The CDR3 is made up of 14 amino acids. As DNA, the CDR3 is TGCGCCAGCAGTCACCCGCAGGGTTACTACGAGCAGTACTTC. The encoded protein is CASSHPQGYYEQYF.

This chain joins TRBV4-1 and TRBJ2-1, with TRBD2 matching 8 bases. The germline CDR1 and CDR2 sequences are MGHRA and YSYEKL. After removal of 2 bases from V and 8 bases from J, the junction contained 5 bases not matched to a gene. The CDR3 covers 14 residues. CDR3 region: CASSQTGLVDEQFF. The CDR3, as DNA: TGCGCCAGCAGCCAAACGGGACTAGTGGATGAGCAGTTCTTC.

This clonotype was recorded a few times. The chain combines TRBV10-3 with TRBJ2-1; TRBD2 matches at 13 bases. Germline CDR1 and CDR2: ENHRY and SYGVKD. V shed 4 bases, J shed 8 bases, and the junction held 5 bases outside the gene matches. The length of the CDR3 is 15 residues. The CDR3 loop reads CAISVVLAGGHEQFF. The CDR3 DNA reads TGTGCCATCAGTGTGGTACTAGCGGGAGGGCATGAGCAGTTCTTC.

In its sample, this clonotype was seen many times. This chain connects TRBV6-4 to TRBJ2-1; TRBD2 aligns across 9 bases. The CDR3 length is 16 residues. CDR1 is MRHNA and CDR2 is SNTAGT in the germline V gene. V lost 2 bases and J lost 6; bases outside the gene matches: 8. CDR3 amino acids: CASSDAPSGEFNEQFF. CDR3 DNA sequence: TGTGCCAGCAGTGACGCCCCTAGCGGGGAATTCAATGAGCAGTTCTTC.

This clonotype occurred once. The chain uses TRBV12-3 or TRBV12-4 and TRBJ1-5; no reliable D call. The CDR3 sequence is 16 residues long. Trimming removed 0 bases at V and 1 base at J, with 10 bases between. This chain's CDR3 is CASSLALGMSNQPQHF. The CDR3 DNA is TGTGCCAGCAGTTTAGCCCTGGGGATGAGCAATCAGCCCCAGCATTTT.

V is TRBV7-9 and J is TRBJ1-3, with 8 bases identical to TRBD1. The V and J ends lost 3 bases and 3 bases, in that order; junction bases with no gene match: 7. The CDR3 length is 16 residues. Germline V gene lookup returns CDR1 SEHNR and CDR2 FQNEAQ (reference sequence). The chain's CDR3 is CASSFRQGRNGNTIYF. CDR3 bases: TGTGCCAGCAGCTTTCGACAGGGGAGGAATGGAAACACCATATATTTT.